Below, 29 T cell receptor beta chains from the same sample are listed, as sequenced in a study of blood T cell repertoires in COVID-19. The data were produced by immunoSEQ multiplex PCR, yet TCRdb's version contains in-frame clones alone and is incomplete. The table lists hundreds of thousands of clones, roughly 85% of them singletons, with 5.1% in the top ten. Material for sequencing was peripheral blood. Receptor source: a middle-aged man with COVID-19, enrolled during active disease.

The V gene is TRBV7-2, the J gene TRBJ2-1; D may be TRBD2 (6 bases). V lost 1 base and J 15 bases, leaving 19 bases between the germline ends. Germline CDR1 and CDR2: SGHTA and FQGNSA. The CDR3 extends over 14 amino acids. This chain's CDR3 is CASSLGFSGAHGFF. The CDR3 DNA follows: TGTGCCAGCAGCTTAGGGTTTAGCGGCGCCCACGGGTTCTTC.

This chain connects TRBV5-4 to TRBJ1-2; no clear D gene. Trimming shortened V by 0 bases and J by 5 bases, and 8 bases separated the two germline ends. The CDR3 is 13 amino acids. The V gene's germline CDR1 is SGHNT and CDR2 YYREEE (reference sequence). CDR3 DNA sequence: TGTGCCAGCAGCTTGGGGGCTTTATATGGCTACACCTTC. This gives the protein CASSLGALYGYTF.

This chain joins TRBV27 and TRBJ2-1, with 10 nucleotides matching TRBD1. Germline lookup yields CDR1 MNHEY and CDR2 SMNVEV (reference sequence). V lost 6 bases and J lost 3; bases outside the gene matches: 11. The length of the CDR3 is 17 residues. CDR3 bases: TGTGCCAGCAGCCTGCGGGGGGACAGGGGTGGCTACAATGAGCAGTTCTTC. It codes for CASSLRGDRGGYNEQFF.

The V and J genes are TRBV7-3 and TRBJ1-3; TRBD1 is a possible D gene (6 bases). This CDR3 spans 17 amino acids. V lost 2 bases, J lost 3 bases, and 17 bases lay in between. The V gene's germline CDR1 is SGHTA and CDR2 FQGTGA. CDR3 bases: TGTGCCAGCAGCTTATCCACAGGGAACATATTTGGAAACACCATATATTTT. Translated: CASSLSTGNIFGNTIYF.

The chain links TRBV5-1 to TRBJ2-1, with D maybe TRBD1 (6 bases). This CDR3 has 15 amino acids. Germline V CDR1 and CDR2: SGHRS, YFSETQ. Trimming removed 1 base from V and 1 base from J, with 9 bases in between. For the CDR3, the DNA is TGCGCCAGCAGCTTGAGGGACACATCCTACAATGAGCAGTTCTTC. Translation: CASSLRDTSYNEQFF.

The CDR3 DNA follows: TGTGCCAGTAGTATCAGGGTGGGGATGGATCAGCCCCAGCATTTT. The encoded protein is CASSIRVGMDQPQHF. The rearrangement uses TRBV19 and TRBJ1-5; D possibly corresponds to TRBD1 (5 bases). The germline V and J ends were trimmed by 3 bases and 5 bases, with 14 bases remaining between them. The CDR3 covers 15 residues. Germline V gene data show CDR1 as LNHDA and CDR2 as SQIVND (reference sequence).

V is TRBV7-9 and J is TRBJ2-7, with 7 bases lining up with TRBD1. Germline trimming cut 6 bases from V and 3 bases from J; bases unmatched to any gene: 14. Germline V lookup: CDR1 SEHNR, CDR2 FQNEAQ (reference sequence). The CDR3 sequence is 16 residues long. DNA of the CDR3: TGTGCCAGCAGTTTATCGTCGCACAGGGGAAACTACGAGCAGTACTTC. Translated: CASSLSSHRGNYEQYF.

The V and J genes are TRBV5-4 and TRBJ1-4; D is uncertain. Germline lookup yields CDR1 SGHNT and CDR2 YYREEE (reference sequence). V lost 0 bases to trimming and J lost 11 bases, with 11 bases between them. This CDR3 comprises 13 residues. The CDR3 sequence: CASSLGTGEKLFF. The CDR3 DNA reads as TGTGCCAGCAGCTTGGGCACCGGAGAGAAACTGTTTTTT.

V usage is TRBV11-2 and J usage is TRBJ2-7; 7 bases are a match to TRBD1. The germline V gene encodes CDR1 SGHAT and CDR2 FQNNGV. CDR3 length: 14 residues. The junction had 8 bases not matched to a gene; V was cut back by 6 bases and J by 3 bases. The CDR3 is CASRSLWDSYEQYF. The CDR3 bases are TGTGCCAGCAGATCCCTGTGGGACAGCTACGAGCAGTACTTC.

This clone was seen once. The chain recombines TRBV3-1 (or the pseudogene TRBV3-2) with TRBJ1-5; TRBD1 matches at 10 bases. The germline V gene encodes CDR1 LGHDT and CDR2 YNNKEL (reference sequence). The CDR3 has 15 residues. V shed 6 bases, J shed 6 bases, and the junction held 8 bases outside the gene matches. This CDR3 is CASSRGTGEFQPQHF. The CDR3 bases are TGTGCCAGCAGTCGGGGGACAGGGGAATTTCAGCCCCAGCATTTT.

The V call is TRBV11-2, the J call TRBJ2-7, with 9 bases that match TRBD1. V trimming: 0 bases; J trimming: 5 bases; junction bases outside the gene matches: 8. The CDR3 loop spans 16 amino acids. Germline V gene data show CDR1 as SGHAT and CDR2 as FQNNGV. CDR3 bases: TGTGCCAGCAGCTTAGAAGTGGGGACAGGGAGACACGAGCAGTACTTC. This sequence encodes CASSLEVGTGRHEQYF.

The chain employs TRBV6-5 and TRBJ1-6, with D tentatively TRBD1 (6 bases). Per germline, CDR1 MNHEY and CDR2 SVGAGI. V was clipped by 2 bases and J by 2 bases, with 7 bases between them. The CDR3 spans 15 residues. CDR3 DNA sequence: TGTGCCAGCAGTTACCGGACAGCCTATAATTCACCCCTCCACTTT. It yields the protein CASSYRTAYNSPLHF.

The J gene is TRBJ1-1, the V gene TRBV4-2; a weak D match, TRBD1 (6 bases). V lost 0 bases and J lost 0, with 11 bases in between. Germline loops: CDR1 LGHNA, CDR2 YNFKEQ. This CDR3 is 16 amino acids long. The CDR3 protein is CASSQDPGTLNTEAFF. CDR3 DNA sequence: TGTGCCAGCAGCCAAGATCCAGGGACACTGAACACTGAAGCTTTCTTT.

The chain recombines TRBV5-1 with TRBJ1-5, with 9 bases aligning to TRBD1. Unmatched junction bases numbered 3, after V lost 4 bases and J lost 1 base. This CDR3 spans 15 amino acids. The germline gives CDR1 SGHRS, CDR2 YFSETQ. In nucleotides, the CDR3 is TGCGCCAGCAGCCCGGGACAGGGCAGCAATCAGCCCCAGCATTTT. As protein: CASSPGQGSNQPQHF.

As for this clone: Other DNA sequences of this sample code for an identical CDR3. The gene calls are TRBV18 and TRBJ1-5; 8 positions match TRBD1. The CDR3 sequence is 14 residues long. V trimming: 3 bases; J trimming: 2 bases; junction bases outside the gene matches: 0. Germline V lookup: CDR1 KGHSH, CDR2 LQKENI. CDR3 nucleotide sequence: TGTGCCAGCTCACCGGGACAGGGCAATCAGCCCCAGCATTTT. Its translation is CASSPGQGNQPQHF. The whole variable domain, remainder taken from reference TRBV18 and TRBJ1-5, is NAGVMQNPRHLVRRRGQEARLRCSPMKGHSHVYWYRQLPEEGLKFMVYLQKENIIDESGMPKERFSAEFPKEGPSILRIQQVVRGDSAAYFCASSPGQGNQPQHFGDGTRLSIL.

The V call is TRBV10-3, the J call TRBJ1-1; D is possibly TRBD1 (5 bases). The length of the CDR3 is 14 residues. V shed 4 bases and J shed 1 base, with 10 bases lying between them. CDR1 is ENHRY and CDR2 is SYGVKD in the germline V gene. CDR3 residues: CAISVNGGNTEAFF. The CDR3 DNA reads TGTGCCATCAGTGTTAACGGGGGGAACACTGAAGCTTTCTTT.

The rearrangement uses TRBV6-2 or TRBV6-3 and TRBJ2-1; weak D call: TRBD1 (5 bases). This CDR3 contains 18 residues. Trimming removed 4 bases at V and 3 bases at J, with 22 bases between. CDR1 is MNHEY, CDR2 SVGEGT, per germline. The CDR3 nucleotides are TGTGCCAGCAGTTTAGAGACTCTCATAAAGGGGTACTACAATGAGCAGTTCTTC. It translates to CASSLETLIKGYYNEQFF.

This clone was seen only once. The chain couples TRBV7-9 to TRBJ1-1; D is perhaps TRBD1 (6 bases). CDR3 length equals 13 residues. Germline V gene sequence: CDR1 SEHNR, CDR2 FQNEAQ (reference sequence). Trimming pared 5 bases from V and 5 bases from J, leaving 12 bases between. Written as DNA, the CDR3 is TGTGCCAGCAGCCAGGACAGACTTACTGAAGCTTTCTTT. As protein: CASSQDRLTEAFF.

V is TRBV28 and J is TRBJ1-5, with D tentatively TRBD1 (6 bases). Germline CDR1 MDHEN, CDR2 SYDVKM. Trimming removed 3 bases at V and 6 bases at J, with 12 bases between. There are 14 residues in the CDR3. This chain's CDR3 is CASSFLGGFQPQHF. The CDR3 nucleotides read TGTGCCAGCAGTTTTCTTGGGGGCTTTCAGCCCCAGCATTTT.

With respect to this clone: The junction differs from germline at one of its ends, possibly a read error. The genes are TRBV3-1 (or the pseudogene TRBV3-2) and TRBJ2-7, with 10 bases matching TRBD2. CDR3 length equals 12 residues. Germline V gene data show CDR1 as LGHDT and CDR2 as YNNKEL (reference sequence). The CDR3 region is CASNPPAGGLRF. DNA of the CDR3: TGTGCCAGCAACCCGCCAGCGGGGGGGTTGCGCTTC.

The chain uses TRBV19 and TRBJ2-4, with no clear D. Germline V CDR1 and CDR2: LNHDA, SQIVND (reference sequence). The CDR3 is 13 amino acids. Trimming removed 4 bases from V and 3 bases from J, with 7 bases in between. In DNA form, the CDR3 reads TGTGCCAGTAGTACAACGGTCAAAAACATTCAGTACTTC. Its protein product is CASSTTVKNIQYF.

In this sample, this clone turned up once. The gene calls are TRBV9 and TRBJ1-2; 9 bases align to TRBD1. Germline CDR1 reads SGDLS; CDR2 reads YYNGEE. This CDR3 contains 14 residues. V gave up 5 bases and J gave up 2 bases; unmatched junction bases: 4. The CDR3 region is CASSPGTGNYGYTF. CDR3 bases: TGTGCCAGCAGTCCCGGGACAGGGAACTATGGCTACACCTTC.

This clone came up once. V usage is TRBV25-1 and J usage is TRBJ2-1, with D possibly matching TRBD1 (5 bases). The V gene lost 5 bases and the J gene lost 0 bases, with 14 bases spanning the gap. Looked up from germline, CDR1 is MGHDK and CDR2 is SYGVNS. This CDR3 is 16 amino acids long. This chain's CDR3 is CASSTPDMSSYNEQFF. The CDR3, as DNA: TGTGCCAGCAGTACACCGGACATGAGCTCCTACAATGAGCAGTTCTTC.

The chain joins TRBV27 to TRBJ1-1; 8 nucleotides line up with TRBD1. Unmatched junction bases numbered 8, after V lost 5 bases and J lost 6 bases. The CDR3 extends over 14 amino acids. Germline loops: CDR1 MNHEY, CDR2 SMNVEV (reference sequence). The DNA for the CDR3 is TGTGCCAGCAGTCCAACCCCAGGGGGCCCTGAAGCTTTCTTT. This translates into CASSPTPGGPEAFF.

The rearrangement joins TRBV28 to TRBJ2-7; D gene uncertain. V lost 4 bases to trimming and J lost 4 bases, with 11 bases between them. The CDR3 sequence is 13 residues long. The germline CDR1 and CDR2 sequences are MDHEN and SYDVKM. DNA of the CDR3: TGTGCCAGCAGTTCCCTTGTAGTTTACGAGCAGTACTTC. Protein sequence: CASSSLVVYEQYF.

DNA for the CDR3: TGTGCCAGCGCGTCCGGGACAGGGTCCAACGAGCAGTACTTC. It codes for CASASGTGSNEQYF. The chain employs TRBV2 and TRBJ2-7; 9 nucleotides align to TRBD1. CDR1 is SNHLY and CDR2 is FYNNEI in the germline V gene. The CDR3 is made up of 14 amino acids. V lost 8 bases and J lost 5; bases outside the gene matches: 10.

This chain connects TRBV4-3 to TRBJ1-2, with TRBD1 matching 8 bases. Unmatched junction bases numbered 3, after V lost 6 bases and J lost 0 bases. The CDR3 covers 14 residues. Germline CDR1 is LGHNA and CDR2 is YSLEER. The CDR3 is CASSPDRANYGYTF. CDR3 nucleotides: TGCGCCAGCAGTCCGGACAGGGCTAACTATGGCTACACCTTC.

The J gene is TRBJ2-7, the V gene TRBV5-4; D might be TRBD2 (5 bases). Germline V gene lookup returns CDR1 SGHNT and CDR2 YYREEE (reference sequence). CDR3 length: 14 residues. V was cut by 0 bases and J by 3 bases, with 10 bases left in between. Written as DNA, the CDR3 is TGTGCCAGCAGCTTGGGTAGGACTTACTACGAGCAGTACTTC. It encodes CASSLGRTYYEQYF.

This sequence joins TRBV5-1 and TRBJ1-2; 7 bases map to TRBD1. The V segment lost 4 bases and the J segment 4 bases; nucleotides outside the gene matches: 10. In germline, CDR1 is SGHRS, CDR2 YFSETQ. The CDR3 is 15 amino acids. CDR3: CASSETGSFGYGYTF. The CDR3 coding sequence is TGCGCCAGCAGCGAGACAGGGTCGTTTGGCTATGGCTACACCTTC.